These T cell receptor gamma chains were read from a single sample in a study of gamma-delta T cells after stem cell transplantation. TCRdb called clones from the RT-PCR reads again using CATT. The data show about 1,900 gamma-chain clones, with roughly 3% seen just once and roughly 29% held by the top ten. The sample was gamma-delta T cells. The receptors were gathered from a human donor. It is not recorded whose cells these are; they may come from a transplant donor. The CDR3 runs from the conserved cysteine through the conserved F or W. Only some rows state a clone size, as once, few, many or a class for expanded clones.

V: TRGV9; J: TRGJ1/TRGJ2; size: few; DNA: TGCGCCTTGTGGGAGGTTCAGAATTATTATAAGAAACTCTTT; CDR3: CALWEVQNYYKKLF
V: TRGV9; J: TRGJ1/TRGJ2; size: medium-sized; DNA: TGTGCCTTGTGGGAGGTGCGACTGGATTATGGGAAACTCTTT; CDR3: CALWEVRLDYGKLF
V: TRGV2; J: TRGJ1/TRGJ2; size: medium-sized; DNA: TGTGCCACCTGGGACGGGCCTTGGTATAAGAAACTCTTT; CDR3: CATWDGPWYKKLF
V: TRGV2; J: TRGJ1/TRGJ2; size: few; DNA: TGTGCCATCTGGGACCGCCGGGGAAATTATTATAAGAAACTCTTT; CDR3: CAIWDRRGNYYKKLF
V: TRGV4; J: TRGJ1/TRGJ2; size: medium-sized; DNA: TGTGCCACCTGGGATGGGTATTATAAGAAACTCTTT; CDR3: CATWDGYYKKLF
V: TRGV9; J: TRGJP; size: -; DNA: TGTGCCTTGTGGGAGGTGCGAAAACAAGAGTTGGGCAAAAAAATCAAGGTATTT; CDR3: CALWEVRKQELGKKIKVF
V: TRGV9; J: TRGJP; size: medium-sized; DNA: TGTGCCTTGTGGGAGGGAAGGCAAGAGTTGGGCAAAAAAATCAAGGTATTT; CDR3: CALWEGRQELGKKIKVF
V: TRGV4; J: TRGJP2; size: medium-sized; DNA: TGTGCCACCTGGGATAAGCCATCCCAATATAGTAGTGATTGGATCAAGACGTTT; CDR3: CATWDKPSQYSSDWIKTF
V: TRGV2; J: TRGJ1/TRGJ2; size: medium-sized; DNA: TGTGCCACCTGGGACGGACCGAAGAATTATTATAAGAAACTCTTT; CDR3: CATWDGPKNYYKKLF
V: TRGV9; J: TRGJ1/TRGJ2; size: large; DNA: TGTGCCTTGTGGGAGGTAACATATTATTATAAGAAACTCTTT; CDR3: CALWEVTYYYKKLF
V: TRGV9; J: TRGJ1/TRGJ2; size: medium-sized; DNA: TGTGCCTTGTGGGAGGTGGGGATAAGATATAAGAAACTCTTT; CDR3: CALWEVGIRYKKLF
V: TRGV8; J: TRGJP2; size: medium-sized; DNA: TGTGCCACCTGGGATGTGTGTTGGATCAAGACGTTT; CDR3: CATWDVCWIKTF
V: TRGV9; J: TRGJ1/TRGJ2; size: hyperexpanded; DNA: TGTGCCTTGTGGACTGCGATCAAGAAACTCTTT; CDR3: CALWTAIKKLF
V: TRGV9; J: TRGJ1/TRGJ2; size: medium-sized; DNA: TGTGCCTTGTGGGAGGTCCCGAATTATTATAAGAAACTCTTT; CDR3: CALWEVPNYYKKLF
V: TRGV9; J: TRGJP; size: medium-sized; DNA: TGTGCCTTGTGGGAGGACAAAGAGTTGGGCAAAAAAATCAAGGTATTT; CDR3: CALWEDKELGKKIKVF
V: TRGV9; J: TRGJ1/TRGJ2; size: large; DNA: TGTGCCTTGTGGGAGACTCGGGGGTATAAGAAACTCTTT; CDR3: CALWETRGYKKLF
V: TRGV8; J: TRGJ1/TRGJ2; size: large; DNA: TGTGCCACCTGGAACGGGGGTTATAAGAAACTCTTT; CDR3: CATWNGGYKKLF
V: TRGV9; J: TRGJP; size: few; DNA: TGTGCCTTGTGGAGGGGAGAGTTGGGCAAAAAAATCAAGGTATTT; CDR3: CALWRGELGKKIKVF
V: TRGV4; J: TRGJ1/TRGJ2; size: medium-sized; DNA: TGTGCCACCTGGGATTCGCGCCTTTATTATAAGAAACTCTTT; CDR3: CATWDSRLYYKKLF
V: TRGV9; J: TRGJP; size: few; DNA: TGTGCCTTGTGGGAGGTGGCAGGGTTGGGCAAAAAAATCAAGGTATTT; CDR3: CALWEVAGLGKKIKVF
V: TRGV9; J: TRGJP; size: -; DNA: TGTGCCTTGTGGGAGGTGCTAGGGGAAGAGTTGGGCAAAAAAATCAAGGTATTT; CDR3: CALWEVLGEELGKKIKVF
V: TRGV4; J: TRGJ1/TRGJ2; size: few; DNA: TGTGCCACCTGGGATGGGCCCATTCCACATTATTATTATAAGAAACTCTTT; CDR3: CATWDGPIPHYYYKKLF
V: TRGV9; J: TRGJP; size: few; DNA: TGTGCCCTGTGGGAGGTCCTACAAGAGTTGGGCAAAAAAATCAAGGTATTT; CDR3: CALWEVLQELGKKIKVF
V: TRGV9; J: TRGJP; size: medium-sized; DNA: TGTGCCTTGTGGGAGTCCGAGTTGGGCAAAAAAATCAAGGTATTT; CDR3: CALWESELGKKIKVF
V: TRGV9; J: TRGJP; size: medium-sized; DNA: TGTGCCTTGTGGGAGGTGCTAGGGTTGGGCAAAAAAATCAAGGTATTT; CDR3: CALWEVLGLGKKIKVF
V: TRGV8; J: TRGJ1/TRGJ2; size: medium-sized; DNA: TGTGCCACCTGGGGGCTAGGATATAAGAAACTCTTT; CDR3: CATWGLGYKKLF
V: TRGV9; J: TRGJP; size: few; DNA: TGCGCCTTGTGGGAGGTCATTTGGGAGTTGGGCAAAAAAATCAAGGTATTT; CDR3: CALWEVIWELGKKIKVF
V: TRGV9; J: TRGJP; size: medium-sized; DNA: TGTGCCTTGTGGGAATCGCAAGAGTTGGGCAAAAAAATCAAGGTATTT; CDR3: CALWESQELGKKIKVF
V: TRGV5; J: TRGJ1/TRGJ2; size: medium-sized; DNA: TGTGCCACCTGGGACTTTAGGGATAATTATTATAAGAAACTCTTT; CDR3: CATWDFRDNYYKKLF
V: TRGV9; J: TRGJP; size: -; DNA: TGTGCCTTGTGGGAGTCACAAGTCCACTCGGGGGTGGGCAAAAAAATCGAGGTATTT; CDR3: CALWESQVHSGVGKKIEVF
V: TRGV9; J: TRGJP; size: medium-sized; DNA: TGTGCCTTGTGGGAGGTGCATCAAGAGTTGGGCAAAAAAATCAAGGTATTT; CDR3: CALWEVHQELGKKIKVF
V: TRGV9; J: TRGJ1/TRGJ2; size: large; DNA: TGTGCCTTGTGGGAGGCCATTTATTATAAGAAACTCTTT; CDR3: CALWEAIYYKKLF
V: TRGV9; J: TRGJP; size: medium-sized; DNA: TGTGCCTTGTGGGAGGTGATGGGAGGAGAGTTGGGCAAAAAAATCAAGGTATTT; CDR3: CALWEVMGGELGKKIKVF
V: TRGV9; J: TRGJP; size: medium-sized; DNA: TGTGCCTTGTGGGAGGCTTCAGAGTTGGGCAAAAAAATCAAGGTATTT; CDR3: CALWEASELGKKIKVF
V: TRGV9; J: TRGJP; size: -; DNA: TGTGCCTTGTGGGAGTACCAGTCAGAGTTGGGCAAAAAAATCAAGGTATTT; CDR3: CALWEYQSELGKKIKVF
V: TRGV9; J: TRGJP; size: few; DNA: TGTGCCTTGTGGGAGAATTCCCTGCAAGAGTTGGGCAAAAAAATCAAGGTATTT; CDR3: CALWENSLQELGKKIKVF
V: TRGV2; J: TRGJ1/TRGJ2; size: medium-sized; DNA: TGTGCCACCTGGGACGGGCCGGTCGATTATTATAAGAAACTCTTT; CDR3: CATWDGPVDYYKKLF
V: TRGV9; J: TRGJP; size: medium-sized; DNA: TGTGCCTTGTGGGAGGCTACCCCAAGGGAAGAGTTGGGCAAAAAAATCAAGGTATTT; CDR3: CALWEATPREELGKKIKVF
V: TRGV9; J: TRGJP; size: medium-sized; DNA: TGTGCCTTGTGGGAGGTGCGGCCAGAGTTGGGCAAAAAAATCAAGGTATTT; CDR3: CALWEVRPELGKKIKVF
V: TRGV9; J: TRGJP; size: medium-sized; DNA: TGTGCCTTGTGGGAGGCGCCGGAGTTGGGCAAAAAAATCAAGGTATTT; CDR3: CALWEAPELGKKIKVF
V: TRGV9; J: TRGJ1/TRGJ2; size: medium-sized; DNA: TGTGCCTTGTGGGAGGGGGGGGAACGGTATAAGAAACTCTTT; CDR3: CALWEGGERYKKLF
V: TRGV9; J: TRGJP; size: medium-sized; DNA: TGTGCCTTGTGGGAGGTCCGGGAGTTGGGCAAAAAAATCAAGGTATTT; CDR3: CALWEVRELGKKIKVF
V: TRGV9; J: TRGJP; size: large; DNA: TGTGCCTTGTGGGAGCCCCAAGAGTTGGGCAAAAAAATCAAGGTATTT; CDR3: CALWEPQELGKKIKVF
V: TRGV9; J: TRGJP; size: -; DNA: TGTGCCTTGTGGGAGAGAGGAGAGTTGGGCAAAAAAATCAAGGTATTT; CDR3: CALWERGELGKKIKVF
V: TRGV8; J: TRGJP2; size: large; DNA: TGTGCCACCTGGGAGAGTAGTGATTGGATCAAGACGTTT; CDR3: CATWESSDWIKTF
V: TRGV4; J: TRGJ1/TRGJ2; size: medium-sized; DNA: TGTGCCACCTGGGATACCCTAGAACGTCATAAGAAACTCTTT; CDR3: CATWDTLERHKKLF
V: TRGV9; J: TRGJP; size: few; DNA: TGTGCCTTGTGGGAGGCCGGAGAGTTGGGCAAAAAAATCAAGGTATTT; CDR3: CALWEAGELGKKIKVF
V: TRGV9; J: TRGJP; size: large; DNA: TGTGCCTTGTGGGAGCCGCAAGAGTTGGGCAAAAAAATCAAGGTATTT; CDR3: CALWEPQELGKKIKVF
V: TRGV9; J: TRGJP; size: medium-sized; DNA: TGTGCCTTGTGGGAGGTGAAAAAGTTGGGCAAAAAAATCAAGGTATTT; CDR3: CALWEVKKLGKKIKVF
V: TRGV2; J: TRGJ1/TRGJ2; size: medium-sized; DNA: TGTGCCACCTGGGACGGTGGTAAGAAGCTCTTT; CDR3: CATWDGGKKLF
V: TRGV4; J: TRGJ1/TRGJ2; size: medium-sized; DNA: TGTGCCACCTGGGATGGGCAAGATTATTATAAGAAACTCTTT; CDR3: CATWDGQDYYKKLF
V: TRGV9; J: TRGJP; size: large; DNA: TGTGCCTTGTGGGAGGTGCGCGAGTTGGGCAAAAAAATCAAGGTATTT; CDR3: CALWEVRELGKKIKVF
V: TRGV9; J: TRGJP; size: few; DNA: TGTGCCTTGTGGGAGGTAAATAGGGGAGAGTTGGGCAAAAAAATCAAGGTATTT; CDR3: CALWEVNRGELGKKIKVF
V: TRGV9; J: TRGJP; size: medium-sized; DNA: TGTGCCTTGTGGGAGTCCCTCCGAGAGTTGGGCAAAAAAATCAAGGTATTT; CDR3: CALWESLRELGKKIKVF